These 6 T cell receptor beta chains were all obtained from the same sample, sequenced in a study of blood T cell repertoires in COVID-19. Produced via immunoSEQ multiplex PCR; TCRdb's table is partial and in-frame only. Altogether 100,000 or so clones are present, roughly 84% being singletons, with the ten largest covering just under 2%. Sequenced material: peripheral blood. Every receptor here comes from a man aged 65 to 85 with active or convalescent COVID-19.

This rearrangement joins TRBV19 to TRBJ1-1, with D maybe TRBD1 (5 bases). Germline V lookup: CDR1 LNHDA, CDR2 SQIVND (reference sequence). V lost 1 base, J lost 3 bases, and 9 bases lay in between. The CDR3 loop spans 14 amino acids. The CDR3 nucleotides read TGTGCCAGTAGTATAGTACAAGGGGACACTGAAGCTTTCTTT. Its protein is CASSIVQGDTEAFF.

The gene calls are TRBV7-9 and TRBJ1-6, with TRBD1 identical over 9 bases. The junction had 6 bases not matched to a gene; V was cut back by 5 bases and J by 7 bases. This CDR3 spans 15 amino acids. Germline loops: CDR1 SEHNR, CDR2 FQNEAQ (reference sequence). This CDR3 is CASSPWDRENSPLHF. CDR3 coding DNA: TGTGCCAGCAGCCCCTGGGACAGGGAAAATTCACCCCTCCACTTT.

This clone was seen more than once but under ten times. The rearrangement links TRBV12-3 or TRBV12-4 to TRBJ1-4; weak D call: TRBD1 (5 bases). Trimming stripped 6 bases from V and 8 bases from J, with 13 bases between. The CDR3 runs 13 residues. CDR3 bases: TGTGCCAGCAGCGGACTCGGGGGGGAAAAACTGTTTTTT. It codes for CASSGLGGEKLFF.

The chain couples TRBV19 to TRBJ1-6, with D possibly matching TRBD1 (5 bases). V lost 5 bases to trimming and J lost 1 base, with 24 bases between them. The germline V gene encodes CDR1 LNHDA and CDR2 SQIVND (reference sequence). The CDR3 extends over 20 amino acids. CDR3 in amino acids: CASSETGGKKGSSYNSPLHF. The CDR3 DNA reads as TGTGCCAGTAGTGAGACCGGGGGGAAAAAGGGATCTTCCTATAATTCACCCCTCCACTTT.

The chain links TRBV18 to TRBJ2-6, with TRBD1 identical over 9 bases. CDR3 length: 18 residues. The germline V gene encodes CDR1 KGHSH and CDR2 LQKENI. The J segment lost 1 base and the V segment lost 0 bases, leaving 4 bases of the junction unmatched. CDR3 sequence reads: CASSPPRQGGSGANVLTF. The CDR3 bases are TGTGCCAGCTCACCACCACGACAGGGGGGATCTGGGGCCAACGTCCTGACTTTC.

This chain links TRBV7-3 with TRBJ2-1; 7 nucleotides match TRBD2. V was pared by 2 bases and J by 12 bases, with 7 bases of the junction left unmatched. The CDR3 is 13 amino acids. Germline V gene lookup returns CDR1 SGHTA and CDR2 FQGTGA. This CDR3 is CASSLLNGGRQFF. The CDR3 nucleotides are TGTGCCAGCAGCTTATTGAACGGGGGGAGGCAGTTCTTC.